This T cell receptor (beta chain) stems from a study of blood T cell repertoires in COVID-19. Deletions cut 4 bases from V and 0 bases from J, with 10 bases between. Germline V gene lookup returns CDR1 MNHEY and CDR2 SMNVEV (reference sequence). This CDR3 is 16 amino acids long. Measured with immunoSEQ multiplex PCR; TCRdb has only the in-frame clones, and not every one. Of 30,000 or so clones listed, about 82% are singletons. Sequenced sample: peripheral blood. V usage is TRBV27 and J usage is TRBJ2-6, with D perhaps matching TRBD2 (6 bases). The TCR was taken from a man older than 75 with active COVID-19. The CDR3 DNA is TGTGCCAGCAGTTCCCGGGGGACCTCTGGGGCCAACGTCCTGACTTTC. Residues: CASSSRGTSGANVLTF.